The clone carrying this T cell receptor (beta chain) was counted only a few times. The record originates from a study of blood T cell repertoires in COVID-19. Looking at the study overall: The United States, Italy and Spain were the sources of the acute and convalescent COVID-19 samples. In each case, the material was cDNA or gDNA derived from T cells, B-cell-depleted T cells, or PBMCs.

Authors' analysis steps: Cell counts per sample came from amplifying reference gene primers. Some clones are missing from TCRdb's copy, which holds only in-frame ones; the method was immunoSEQ multiplex PCR. That table supplies the V and J calls and clone size; D and trimming were determined from the DNA. The sample yields over 150,000 clones, 85% to 90% seen once. Germline CDR1 and CDR2: SGHNT and YYREEE (reference sequence). This CDR3 region has 15 residues. The germline V and J ends were trimmed by 5 bases and 4 bases, with 16 bases remaining between them. The chain carries TRBV5-4 and TRBJ1-5, with a tentative D call TRBD1 (5 bases). The sequence was obtained from a man aged 70 or older with active or convalescent COVID-19. Sequencing was carried out using peripheral blood. The CDR3 nucleotides read TGTGCCAGCAGTTCCTCAGGGTCCCCTAATCAGCCCCAGCATTTT. Translation: CASSSSGSPNQPQHF.